The rows below give T cell receptor beta chains drawn from one sample of a study of T cells after yellow fever vaccination. MiXCR was run by TCRdb on the 5' RACE reads, yielding one entry per CDR3 protein. The sample comprises 550,000 or so distinct CDR3 sequences, about a fifth of which are singletons, and 13% to 15% rests with the top ten. The sample consisted of PBMCs, taken 15 days after the yellow fever booster vaccination. The origin of the receptors is a man in his thirties or forties who received the YFV17D yellow fever vaccine. Each CDR3 is given with its conserved first and last residue. Each record gives: V gene, J gene, clone size, CDR3 protein. Clone size, where shown, is once, few, many, or a class for clones that have expanded.

TRBV29-1	TRBJ2-7	-	CSAGQGTSSYEQYF
TRBV20-1	TRBJ2-3	few	CSARDRRGTDTQYF
TRBV20-1	TRBJ2-3	-	CSAGAKGPTDTQYF
TRBV7-2	TRBJ1-5	-	CASSSVAGNQPQHF
TRBV28	TRBJ2-5	-	CASSRGDRGETQYF
TRBV6-5	TRBJ1-2	few	CASSYRHPVTGYTF
TRBV12-3/TRBV12-4	TRBJ2-2	-	CASSFLSNTGELFF
TRBV7-2	TRBJ2-3	-	CASSLIAGSFTDTQYF
TRBV9	TRBJ2-5	-	CASSVRGSLETQYF
TRBV20-1	TRBJ2-5	-	CSARDEWGESQETQYF
TRBV20-1	TRBJ2-1	-	CSAGLGNEQFF
TRBV30	TRBJ1-5	once	CAWSQGSNQPQHF
TRBV9	TRBJ2-7	-	CASSQGLPGLRGQYF
TRBV15	TRBJ2-7	few	CATSRDLGQGSHEQYF
TRBV3-1	TRBJ1-1	-	CASSRGTRDTEAFF
TRBV20-1	TRBJ2-1	-	CSARGSLGNEQFF
TRBV7-8	TRBJ2-2	-	CASRPDTGELFF
TRBV13	TRBJ2-3	-	CASSLVLAGDTDTQYF
TRBV3-1	TRBJ2-1	few	CASRPGLYNEQFF
TRBV7-3	TRBJ2-2	-	CASSPGRRELFF
TRBV7-8	TRBJ2-7	-	CASSYTGKGYSYEQYF
TRBV6-5	TRBJ2-1	-	CASSYESGQVYNEQFF
TRBV12-3/TRBV12-4	TRBJ2-4	many	CASTLPGVRNIQYF
TRBV29-1	TRBJ2-3	few	CSVGRSGALNTQYF
TRBV20-1	TRBJ2-1	-	CSAREDEQFF
TRBV6-5	TRBJ1-1	few	CASSSITGMNTEAFF
TRBV12-3/TRBV12-4	TRBJ2-3	-	CASKFGSPTDTQYF
TRBV18	TRBJ2-5	-	CASSPEQGSTQYF
TRBV6-1	TRBJ2-7	-	CASSIGLAGFYEQYF
TRBV3-1	TRBJ2-5	-	CASSQELDPGRQETQYF
TRBV11-2	TRBJ2-7	few	CASSFGPFGWYEQYF
TRBV7-2	TRBJ2-7	-	CASSETSGRSYEQYF
TRBV30	TRBJ2-3	-	CAWSSGDRTDTQYF
TRBV20-1	TRBJ2-7	-	CSGIPGTVYEQYF
TRBV29-1	TRBJ2-5	-	CSVEDPWGGLIPQETQYF
TRBV7-2	TRBJ2-7	-	CASRATSGNYEQYF
TRBV25-1	TRBJ2-5	few	CASSSYGRSQETQYF
TRBV29-1	TRBJ2-7	-	CSGLSGTAYEQYF
TRBV19	TRBJ1-6	-	CASTNMEGNSPLHF
TRBV5-1	TRBJ1-5	few	CASSFGTGPNQPQHF
TRBV7-2	TRBJ1-1	few	CASSLVLGHLGNTEAFF
TRBV5-1	TRBJ2-7	-	CASSLRAGADEQYF
TRBV20-1	TRBJ2-3	-	CSARVAGDYTDTQYF
TRBV30	TRBJ2-1	-	CAWSRQTSGVSYNEQFF
TRBV10-3	TRBJ1-2	-	CAISEPAPYGYTF
TRBV5-6	TRBJ1-1	-	CASTARGTEAFF
TRBV3-1	TRBJ2-7	-	CASSQAGRGKSSEQYF
TRBV10-3	TRBJ2-1	-	CATGGGDNEQFF
TRBV7-9	TRBJ1-2	-	CASRQDTGGYTF
TRBV4-3	TRBJ2-5	-	CASSQRDGYQETQYF
TRBV9	TRBJ2-2	-	CASSVGGNTGELFF
TRBV3-1	TRBJ2-1	-	CASSPPSGGSWNEQFF
TRBV7-3	TRBJ2-1	-	CASSSGPGSEQFF